This T cell receptor (beta chain) originates from a study of early T cells in non-severe SARS-CoV-2 infection. This CDR3 has 16 amino acids. CDR1 GTSNPN and CDR2 SVGIG come from the germline V gene (reference sequence). Trimming removed 3 bases from V and 0 bases from J; junction bases left unmatched: 6. TCRdb reprocessed the 5' RACE reads via MiXCR and lists one record per CDR3 protein. This sample has over 60,000 distinct CDR3 sequences, with 10% found just once. This clonotype has a handful of counts. This TCR came from an adult who was a healthcare worker with PCR-confirmed SARS-CoV-2 infection or an uninfected control (not recorded which). This chain links TRBV30 with TRBJ2-2, with 8 bases that match TRBD2. The material was whole blood, obtained at baseline. The CDR3 is CAWSPGRVTNTGELFF. The CDR3 bases are TGTGCCTGGAGCCCCGGGAGGGTTACGAACACCGGGGAGCTGTTTTTT.